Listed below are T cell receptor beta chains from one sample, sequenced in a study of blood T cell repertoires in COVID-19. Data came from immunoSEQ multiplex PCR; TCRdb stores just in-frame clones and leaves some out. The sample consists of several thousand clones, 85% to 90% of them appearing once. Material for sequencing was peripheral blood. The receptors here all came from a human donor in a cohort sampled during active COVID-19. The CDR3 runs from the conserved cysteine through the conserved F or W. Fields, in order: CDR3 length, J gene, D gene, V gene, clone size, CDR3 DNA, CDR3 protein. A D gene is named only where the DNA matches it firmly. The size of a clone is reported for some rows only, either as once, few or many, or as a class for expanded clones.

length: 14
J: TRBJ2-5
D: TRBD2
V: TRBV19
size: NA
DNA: TGTGCCAGTAGTATCGGGGGGTTCACAGAGACCCAGTACTTC
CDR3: CASSIGGFTETQYF

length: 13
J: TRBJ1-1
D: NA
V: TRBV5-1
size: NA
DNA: TGCGCCAGCAGCTACAACAGGGATACTGAAGCTTTCTTT
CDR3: CASSYNRDTEAFF

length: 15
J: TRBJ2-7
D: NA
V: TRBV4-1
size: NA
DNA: TGCGCCAGCAGCGGGACCGGGACAACCTCCTACGAGCAGTACTTC
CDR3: CASSGTGTTSYEQYF

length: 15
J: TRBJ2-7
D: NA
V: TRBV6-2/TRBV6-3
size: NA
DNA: TGTGCCAGCAGTTACTCTGCAGGGGTCAGGAACGAGCAGTACTTC
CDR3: CASSYSAGVRNEQYF

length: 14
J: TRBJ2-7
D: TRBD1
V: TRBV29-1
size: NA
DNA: TGCAGCGTCTCGGACAGGGAGAGCTCCTACGAGCAGTACTTC
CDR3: CSVSDRESSYEQYF

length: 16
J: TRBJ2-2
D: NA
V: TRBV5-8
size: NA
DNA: TGTGCCAGCAGCGGGCGGAGGGGGCAAAACACCGGGGAGCTGTTTTTT
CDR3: CASSGRRGQNTGELFF

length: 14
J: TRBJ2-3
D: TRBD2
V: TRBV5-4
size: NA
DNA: TGTGCCAGCAAAGCGGGGGGGCCCGAGGCTACGCAGTATTTT
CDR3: CASKAGGPEATQYF

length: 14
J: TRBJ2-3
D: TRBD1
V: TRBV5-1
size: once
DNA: TGCGCCAGCAGCAGTCGACAGGGGCTCGATACGCAGTATTTT
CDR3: CASSSRQGLDTQYF

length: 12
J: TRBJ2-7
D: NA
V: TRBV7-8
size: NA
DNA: TGTGCCAGCAGCTTAGGAGGTATTAGCTCGTACTTC
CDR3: CASSLGGISSYF

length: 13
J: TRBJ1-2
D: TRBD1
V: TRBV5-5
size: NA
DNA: TGTGCCAGCAGCCATGACAGGGGGAATGGCTACACCTTC
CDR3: CASSHDRGNGYTF

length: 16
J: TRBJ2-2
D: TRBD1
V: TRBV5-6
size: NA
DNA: TGTGCCAGCAGCGGATCCGGGACAGCTAACACCGGGGAGCTGTTTTTT
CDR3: CASSGSGTANTGELFF

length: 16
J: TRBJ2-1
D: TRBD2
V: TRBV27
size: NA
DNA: TGTGCCAGCAGTCCCAGCGGGACCGGCTCCTACAATGAGCAGTTCTTC
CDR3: CASSPSGTGSYNEQFF

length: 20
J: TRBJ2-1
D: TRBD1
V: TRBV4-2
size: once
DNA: TGTGCCAGCAGCGCCTACCCCCGGGACAGGGGGCTTAGCTCCTACAATGAGCAGTTCTTC
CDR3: CASSAYPRDRGLSSYNEQFF

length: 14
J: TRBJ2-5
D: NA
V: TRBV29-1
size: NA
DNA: TGCAGCGTTGGGGCAGGAGGCATCCAAGAGACCCAGTACTTC
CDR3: CSVGAGGIQETQYF

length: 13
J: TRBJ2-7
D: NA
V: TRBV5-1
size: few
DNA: TGCGCCAGCAGCTGGAGACGGTCTTACGAGCAGTACTTC
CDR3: CASSWRRSYEQYF

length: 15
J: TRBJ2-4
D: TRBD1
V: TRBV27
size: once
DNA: TGTGCCAGCCTCGGGACAGGGGGCCCCAAAAACATTCAGTACTTC
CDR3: CASLGTGGPKNIQYF

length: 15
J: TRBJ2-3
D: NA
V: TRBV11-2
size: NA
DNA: TGTGCCAGCAGCTCCCCAGGGGGGAGCACAGATACGCAGTATTTT
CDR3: CASSSPGGSTDTQYF

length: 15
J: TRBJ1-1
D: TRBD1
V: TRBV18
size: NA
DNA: TGTGCCAGCTCACCAGTAACACAGGGGATCTCTGAAGCTTTCTTT
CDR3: CASSPVTQGISEAFF

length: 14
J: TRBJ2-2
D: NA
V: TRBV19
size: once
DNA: TGTGCCAGTAGTGACTTAGGGAGCGCCGGGGAGCTGTTTTTT
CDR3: CASSDLGSAGELFF

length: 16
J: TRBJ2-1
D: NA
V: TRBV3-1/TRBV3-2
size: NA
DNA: TGTGCCAGCAGCGATTTAAGCCTCGGCTCCTACAATGAGCAGTTCTTC
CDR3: CASSDLSLGSYNEQFF

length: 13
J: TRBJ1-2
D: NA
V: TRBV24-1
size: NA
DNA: TGTGCCACCAGTGTGGGCAGCAACTATGGCTACACCTTC
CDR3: CATSVGSNYGYTF

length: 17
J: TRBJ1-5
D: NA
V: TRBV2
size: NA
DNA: TGTGCCAGCAGTGAAGCGCTGGGCAGCATAGGCAATCAGCCCCAGCATTTT
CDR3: CASSEALGSIGNQPQHF

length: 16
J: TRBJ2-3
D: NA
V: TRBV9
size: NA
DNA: TGTGCCAGCAGCCGTATGGGGGCGGGGGTCACAGATACGCAGTATTTT
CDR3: CASSRMGAGVTDTQYF

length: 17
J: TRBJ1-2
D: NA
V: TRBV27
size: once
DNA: TGTGCCAGCAGTCCCCCTTTAAGACAGAACTCTAACTATGGCTACACCTTC
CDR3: CASSPPLRQNSNYGYTF